The entry below describes one TCR beta chain. Its cognate antigen is unknown. Researchers divided each subset's genomic DNA evenly across several immunoSEQ plates. Sequenced by immunoSEQ multiplex PCR; TCRdb stores in-frame clones only, minus some. The sample carries about 1.5 million clones, approximately 98% recorded once. This record comes from a study of shared clonotypes between healthy human individuals. About the study: Donors, aged 18 to 49, were a couple of women and three men.

Study findings and constraints: Generally, naive subsets (rather than memory subsets) showed larger estimated richness.

There were only Caucasian adults among the donors, and all lived in Nashville, Tennessee. The CDR3 consists of 13 residues. Trimming removed 1 base at V and 4 bases at J, with 8 bases between. Germline V gene data show CDR1 as SGHRS and CDR2 as YFSETQ. The sequence came from a man under 40 in good health. The V gene is TRBV5-1, the J gene TRBJ2-5; the D gene could be TRBD1 or TRBD2 (5 bases each). Sequencing was performed on naive CD4+ T cells sorted from blood. Subset noted: CD45RA+ positively selected. CDR3 amino acids: CASSLKGTETQYF. In DNA, the CDR3 is TGCGCCAGCAGCTTGAAGGGGACAGAGACCCAGTACTTC.